This is a list of T cell receptor beta chains from one sample in a study of T-cell memory formation after mild COVID-19. TCRdb independently ran MiXCR on the 5' RACE reads; one entry per CDR3 protein. In the table there are approximately 210,000 distinct CDR3 sequences, roughly a tenth of which are singletons. The sample was PBMCs or a T cell subset sorted from them (not recorded which). These receptor sequences come from a man between 18 and 29 years old who had mild COVID-19 (a few samples of this study predate the infection). Cell type and time point are not known. Each CDR3 is given with its conserved first and last residue. Each record gives: V gene, CDR3 length, clone size, J gene, D gene, CDR3 protein. The D gene is left open where the match is weak. Some rows mark clone size as missing; the rest say once, few, many or name a class of expanded clone.

>TRBV7-9|13|-|TRBJ1-1|-
CASSLPMNTEAFF
>TRBV20-1|15|-|TRBJ1-3|TRBD1
CSAPDRGTSGNTIYF
>TRBV5-4|12|few|TRBJ2-3|-
CASSWDTDTQYF
>TRBV7-9|14|many|TRBJ1-6|-
CASSFTRGNSPLHF
>TRBV27|16|few|TRBJ2-5|TRBD2
CASRLGTSGGRETQYF
>TRBV7-3|15|many|TRBJ2-2|-
CASSSSQGGTGELFF
>TRBV20-1|15|few|TRBJ2-3|-
CSASKPGGRTDTQYF
>TRBV5-1|14|few|TRBJ2-5|-
CASSLVEYQETQYF
>TRBV5-1|15|many|TRBJ2-1|TRBD2
CASRMSAGGYNEQFF
>TRBV29-1|13|many|TRBJ1-1|TRBD1
CSVVGQGITEAFF
>TRBV2|14|few|TRBJ2-2|TRBD1
CASRTGGGTGELFF
>TRBV3-1|16|-|TRBJ2-6|-
CASSQEAQTGANVLTF
>TRBV6-1|16|-|TRBJ2-1|TRBD2
CASSELRRTSGGKQFF
>TRBV12-3/TRBV12-4|11|many|TRBJ1-1|-
CASSLAAGAFF
>TRBV6-5|16|many|TRBJ1-1|TRBD1
CASSYSAGGQGTEAFF
>TRBV28|16|few|TRBJ1-4|-
CASSPLRGREDEKLFF
>TRBV24-1|15|-|TRBJ2-3|-
CATSDHGTGTDTQYF
>TRBV6-5|15|-|TRBJ2-5|TRBD2
CASSTGLAGVKTQYF
>TRBV25-1|15|-|TRBJ1-3|TRBD1
CASTQTGSSGNTIYF
>TRBV13|17|-|TRBJ1-6|-
CASSLRDTNDLDSPLHF
>TRBV19|16|once|TRBJ1-2|-
CASSIIGGDSLYGYTF
>TRBV20-1|16|-|TRBJ2-6|-
CSAGGTPRSGANVLTF
>TRBV3-1|15|few|TRBJ2-6|-
CASSQDASGANVLTF
>TRBV20-1|14|-|TRBJ2-5|-
CSARKPTALETQYF
>TRBV7-2|15|-|TRBJ1-2|-
CASSSRQAPNYGYTF
>TRBV4-3|17|few|TRBJ2-3|-
CASSQTPGLASTDTQYF
>TRBV9|16|-|TRBJ2-5|TRBD2
CASSVDLSGGQETQYF
>TRBV12-3/TRBV12-4|14|-|TRBJ2-1|-
CASSAGHGNNEQFF
>TRBV5-1|12|few|TRBJ2-5|-
CASSLIPETQYF
>TRBV5-4|14|-|TRBJ2-5|TRBD2
CASERGGKGETQYF
>TRBV13|16|-|TRBJ2-3|-
CASSLGALGKTDTQYF
>TRBV6-2/TRBV6-3|16|many|TRBJ1-1|-
CASSYYTRRVNTEAFF
>TRBV7-9|15|-|TRBJ2-5|TRBD2
CASSRPGGCQETQYF
>TRBV27|17|few|TRBJ2-5|TRBD1
CASSLSGRTGGRETQYF
>TRBV7-2|20|few|TRBJ2-7|TRBD1
CASSSRRDRGSLLTSYEQYF
>TRBV7-2|12|many|TRBJ1-2|-
CASSLAGRGYTF
>TRBV20-1|13|-|TRBJ1-1|-
CSARQDQAAEAFF
>TRBV28|14|many|TRBJ2-1|TRBD2
CASSPPQLAGVVFF
>TRBV5-1|14|few|TRBJ2-3|-
CASSTPGRSDTQYF
>TRBV5-5|12|many|TRBJ2-3|-
CASSYGGDTQYF
>TRBV15|14|few|TRBJ1-5|-
CATSRGGSFGTQHF